This passage covers 31 T cell receptor beta chains from one sample sequenced in a study of blood T cell repertoires in COVID-19 (dated by TCRdb to about 2020). The method was the immunoSEQ multiplex PCR assay. Entries here come from immuneACCESS through TCRdb and include only in-frame sequences with V and J called. Some clones fail to appear in such tables; in the studies checked, an unresolved V gene covers under half of the shortfall, and the cause of the remainder is unknown. The sample profile shows some 700,000 clones; about 87% of them were found once. The top ten hold roughly 0.25% of the sample. Sequenced: peripheral blood. These receptors were obtained from a woman aged 18 to 35 with acute or convalescent COVID-19.

The chain carries TRBV12-5 and TRBJ1-5, with 10 bases matching TRBD1. The CDR3 sequence is 13 residues long. CDR1 is LGHNT and CDR2 is FRNRAP in the germline V gene. V lost 5 bases to trimming and J lost 6 bases; unmatched junction nucleotides: 1. The CDR3 nucleotides read TGTGCTAGTGGTCGGACAGGGGGTCAGCCCCAGCATTTT. Amino acid sequence: CASGRTGGQPQHF.

This chain joins TRBV11-2 and TRBJ2-7; 8 bases match TRBD1. This CDR3 comprises 15 residues. V lost 4 bases to trimming and J lost 3 bases; unmatched junction nucleotides: 8. Germline loops: CDR1 SGHAT, CDR2 FQNNGV. In DNA, the CDR3 is TGTGCCAGCAGCTCCCGGGGACAGGACCACTACGAGCAGTACTTC. Residues: CASSSRGQDHYEQYF.

The CDR3 coding sequence is TGCGCCAGCAGCCCCCTACTAGCGGTGGGTCCAGATACGCAGTATTTT. Translation gives CASSPLLAVGPDTQYF. V gene TRBV4-3 combines with J gene TRBJ2-3; 8 nucleotides match TRBD2. The CDR3 covers 16 residues. From germline, CDR1 is LGHNA and CDR2 YSLEER. Losses at the gene ends were 4 bases for V and 4 bases for J; bases not matched to a gene: 10.

J is TRBJ2-7 and V is TRBV4-1; TRBD1 aligns across 8 bases. Trimming took 6 bases from V and 4 from J; bases not matched to a gene: 14. The germline gives CDR1 MGHRA, CDR2 YSYEKL. This CDR3 comprises 16 residues. Here the CDR3 reads CASSPAGTGALYEQYF. The CDR3 nucleotides are TGCGCCAGCAGTCCGGCCGGGACAGGTGCTCTATACGAGCAGTACTTC.

The chain recombines TRBV4-2 with TRBJ2-7; TRBD1 matches 8 bases. Germline V gene sequence: CDR1 LGHNA, CDR2 YNFKEQ. The V and J ends lost 3 bases and 6 bases, in that order; junction bases with no gene match: 10. The CDR3 sequence is 15 residues long. The CDR3 loop reads CASSQRGQGAAEQYF. CDR3 coding DNA: TGTGCCAGCAGCCAGAGGGGGCAGGGGGCGGCCGAGCAGTACTTC.

V and J are TRBV30 and TRBJ1-2, with 7 bases identical to TRBD1. Per the germline V gene, CDR1 is GTSNPN and CDR2 is SVGIG (reference sequence). J was trimmed by 2 bases and V by 3 bases; bases with no gene match: 6. This CDR3 has 14 residues. CDR3 in amino acids: CAWSALTGNYGYTF. The CDR3 DNA is TGTGCCTGGAGCGCACTGACAGGGAACTATGGCTACACCTTC.

The chain couples TRBV21-1 to TRBJ2-7; the table assigns TRBD1, which was not confirmed against the DNA. TRBV21-1 is assigned pseudogene status. This CDR3 comprises 15 residues. This CDR3 reads CASSHRDTACYEQYF. The CDR3 DNA reads as TGTGCCAGCAGCCACCGGGACACCGCATGCTACGAGCAGTACTTC.

This rearrangement joins TRBV7-2 to TRBJ1-3; 9 bases are a match to TRBD1. V shed 5 bases, J shed 0 bases, and the junction held 8 bases outside the gene matches. This CDR3 spans 17 amino acids. Germline loops: CDR1 SGHTA, CDR2 FQGNSA. The CDR3 reads CASSLSQTGGSGNTIYF. The CDR3 bases are TGTGCCAGCAGCCTCTCACAGACAGGGGGCTCTGGAAACACCATATATTTT. Variable domain in full (rest from reference TRBV7-2 and TRBJ1-3): GAGVSQSPSNKVTEKGKDVELRCDPISGHTALYWYRQSLGQGLEFLIYFQGNSAPDKSGLPSDRFSAERTGGSVSTLTIQRTQQEDSAVYLCASSLSQTGGSGNTIYFGEGSWLTVV.

The chain joins TRBV4-2 to TRBJ1-3; 11 bases fit TRBD1. Germline CDR1 reads LGHNA; CDR2 reads YNFKEQ. Trimming removed 3 bases from V and 0 bases from J; junction bases left unmatched: 10. This CDR3 is 19 amino acids long. The CDR3 protein is CASSQGGTGGTSSGNTIYF. The CDR3 DNA sequence: TGTGCCAGCAGCCAGGGGGGGACAGGGGGGACCAGCTCTGGAAACACCATATATTTT.

The rearrangement joins TRBV7-3 to TRBJ2-3; unclear D gene. From germline, CDR1 is SGHTA and CDR2 FQGTGA. Trimming took 2 bases from V and 2 from J, leaving 8 bases between them. The CDR3 covers 14 residues. This CDR3 reads CASSLAPLTDTQYF. The CDR3 nucleotides read TGTGCCAGCAGCTTAGCGCCCCTCACAGATACGCAGTATTTT.

The chain recombines TRBV7-6 with TRBJ2-1; TRBD2 is a possible D gene (5 bases). The CDR3 has 15 residues. Germline CDR1 is SGHVS and CDR2 is FNYEAQ. Trimming took off 5 bases at V and 4 bases at J, with 15 bases between the two ends. The CDR3 here is CASSLTTPSYNEQFF. The CDR3 DNA is TGTGCCAGCAGCCTGACTACGCCTTCTTACAATGAGCAGTTCTTC. The complete variable domain, with remaining parts taken from reference TRBV7-6 and TRBJ2-1, reads GAGVSQSPRYKVTKRGQDVALRCDPISGHVSLYWYRQALGQGPEFLTYFNYEAQQDKSGLPNDRFSAERPEGSISTLTIQRTEQRDSAMYRCASSLTTPSYNEQFFGPGTRLTVL.

The J gene is TRBJ2-1, the V gene TRBV7-3; TRBD2 aligns across 8 bases. The ends lost 2 bases at V and 5 bases at J; junction bases unmatched: 2. The CDR3 is made up of 14 amino acids. Germline V lookup: CDR1 SGHTA, CDR2 FQGTGA. CDR3 in DNA: TGTGCCAGCAGCTTAGCGGGGGGCCACAATGAGCAGTTCTTC. It yields the protein CASSLAGGHNEQFF.

V is TRBV3-1 (or the pseudogene TRBV3-2) and J is TRBJ2-2, with a tentative D call TRBD2 (6 bases). The V end lost 6 bases, the J end lost 3 bases, and 11 bases lay between the germline ends. The CDR3 is 14 amino acids. CDR1 and CDR2 from the germline V gene are LGHDT and YNNKEL (reference sequence). Here the CDR3 reads CASSRLAYTGELFF. As DNA, the CDR3 is TGTGCCAGCAGTCGCCTAGCGTACACCGGGGAGCTGTTTTTT.

The V call is TRBV27, the J call TRBJ1-1, with D perhaps TRBD1 (6 bases). Germline assignment: CDR1 MNHEY and CDR2 SMNVEV (reference sequence). V dropped 5 bases and J dropped 8 bases, with 12 bases sitting between them. The CDR3 sequence is 12 residues long. The CDR3 region has the DNA TGTGCCAGCAGTCACCCGGGACAAGAAGCTTTCTTT. Its translation: CASSHPGQEAFF.

This chain uses TRBV7-3 with TRBJ2-3, with 11 nucleotides matching TRBD2. V trimming: 2 bases; J trimming: 4 bases; junction bases outside the gene matches: 8. The V gene's germline CDR1 is SGHTA and CDR2 FQGTGA. This CDR3 contains 17 residues. The CDR3 sequence: CASSLGLAGGRADTQYF. For the CDR3, the DNA is TGTGCCAGCAGCTTAGGGCTAGCGGGGGGCCGGGCAGATACGCAGTATTTT.

CDR3 in DNA: TGTGCCAGCAGTACAGGGTTTCAGCCCCAGCATTTT. This gives the protein CASSTGFQPQHF. The chain recombines TRBV6-5 with TRBJ1-5, with D perhaps TRBD1 (6 bases). Germline V gene lookup returns CDR1 MNHEY and CDR2 SVGAGI. CDR3 length: 12 amino acids. The germline V and J ends were trimmed by 5 bases and 6 bases, with 8 bases remaining between them.

This clone was seen a handful of times. V and J are TRBV2 and TRBJ1-1, with D possibly being TRBD1 (6 bases). This CDR3 is 15 amino acids long. V gave up 6 bases and J gave up 4 bases, with 18 bases separating them. Germline V lookup: CDR1 SNHLY, CDR2 FYNNEI. The CDR3, as DNA: TGTGCCAGCAGACCGGGACACCGGGCGTCCACTGAAGCTTTCTTT. Residues: CASRPGHRASTEAFF.

This clone was seen a few times. The genes are TRBV10-3 and TRBJ1-2, with TRBD1 as a possible D gene (5 bases). Germline V CDR1 and CDR2: ENHRY, SYGVKD. This CDR3 is built from 13 residues. Trimming pared 10 bases from V and 6 bases from J, leaving 18 bases between. The CDR3, as DNA: TGTGCCACCTACGGGGGAAAAGATGATGGCTACACCTTC. This translates into CATYGGKDDGYTF.

This clone has more than one count but fewer than ten. This rearrangement joins TRBV28 to TRBJ1-1, with 7 bases fitting TRBD1. Germline V gene lookup returns CDR1 MDHEN and CDR2 SYDVKM. CDR3 length equals 13 residues. The junction had 3 bases not matched to a gene; V was cut back by 6 bases and J by 2 bases. The CDR3 DNA follows: TGTGCCAGCAGCCAGGGGGTCAACACTGAAGCTTTCTTT. It encodes CASSQGVNTEAFF.

The V and J genes are TRBV5-1 and TRBJ2-1; 13 bases are a match to TRBD2. Germline assignment: CDR1 SGHRS and CDR2 YFSETQ. The CDR3 loop spans 15 amino acids. With V trimmed by 4 bases and J by 7 bases, 5 bases remained unmatched. This chain's CDR3 is CASSPRTSGGNEQFF. The CDR3 DNA sequence: TGCGCCAGCAGCCCGAGGACTAGCGGGGGTAATGAGCAGTTCTTC.

This chain connects TRBV29-1 to TRBJ1-1, with 9 bases identical to TRBD1. The CDR3 has 12 amino acids. The V segment lost 6 bases and the J segment 6 bases; nucleotides outside the gene matches: 5. CDR1 is SQVTM and CDR2 is ANQGSEA in the germline V gene. Written as DNA, the CDR3 is TGCAGCGTACAGGGGGCGACGGCTGAAGCTTTCTTT. This gives the protein CSVQGATAEAFF.

The chain has TRBV9 and TRBJ1-6; D unclear. Between the trimmed V and J ends, which lost 0 bases and 7 bases, there was a span of 17 bases. The germline V gene encodes CDR1 SGDLS and CDR2 YYNGEE. The length of the CDR3 is 17 residues. The CDR3 protein is CASSVGSREKGNSPLHF. DNA of the CDR3: TGTGCCAGCAGCGTAGGAAGCCGGGAGAAGGGCAATTCACCCCTCCACTTT. Combining the CDR3 with reference TRBV9 and TRBJ1-6 gives the whole variable domain DSGVTQTPKHLITATGQRVTLRCSPRSGDLSVYWYQQSLDQGLQFLIQYYNGEERAKGNILERFSAQQFPDLHSELNLSSLELGDSALYFCASSVGSREKGNSPLHFGNGTRLTVT.

V usage is TRBV9 and J usage is TRBJ1-4; possible D gene TRBD1, 5 bases. The CDR3 totals 16 residues. Germline values: CDR1 SGDLS, CDR2 YYNGEE. Trimming stripped 0 bases from V and 7 bases from J, with 16 bases between. The CDR3 bases are TGTGCCAGCAGCGTAGCTCCCGAAGGCGGGGGTGAAAAACTGTTTTTT. Amino acids: CASSVAPEGGGEKLFF.

V gene TRBV18 combines with J gene TRBJ1-4, with D perhaps TRBD1 (6 bases). CDR1 is KGHSH, CDR2 LQKENI, per germline. V shed 2 bases and J shed 4 bases, with 11 bases lying between them. The CDR3 has 15 amino acids. The CDR3 spells CASSPVQGVNEKLFF. The CDR3 coding sequence is TGTGCCAGCTCACCAGTACAGGGAGTTAATGAAAAACTGTTTTTT. Full variable domain (outside the CDR3, taken from reference TRBV18 and TRBJ1-4): NAGVMQNPRHLVRRRGQEARLRCSPMKGHSHVYWYRQLPEEGLKFMVYLQKENIIDESGMPKERFSAEFPKEGPSILRIQQVVRGDSAAYFCASSPVQGVNEKLFFGSGTQLSVL.

V gene TRBV28 combines with J gene TRBJ2-5; a weak D match, TRBD1 (5 bases). The CDR3 is made up of 15 amino acids. The germline CDR1 and CDR2 sequences are MDHEN and SYDVKM. The germline V and J ends were trimmed by 2 bases and 6 bases, with 16 bases remaining between them. The CDR3 here is CASSLIQAGAKTQYF. In DNA form, the CDR3 reads TGTGCCAGCAGTTTAATTCAGGCTGGGGCGAAGACCCAGTACTTC.

This chain connects TRBV5-1 to TRBJ1-1, with a weak D call TRBD1 (5 bases). Germline V gives CDR1 SGHRS, CDR2 YFSETQ. This CDR3 spans 14 amino acids. Trimming removed 0 bases at V and 3 bases at J, with 9 bases between. DNA of the CDR3: TGCGCCAGCAGCTTGGAGGCAGGGCACACTGAAGCTTTCTTT. Its protein is CASSLEAGHTEAFF.

This chain uses TRBV5-1 with TRBJ2-2; 8 bases agree with TRBD1. The V gene end was trimmed by 2 bases and the J gene end by 6 bases; junction bases not matched to a gene: 6. Germline V lookup: CDR1 SGHRS, CDR2 YFSETQ. The CDR3 is 15 amino acids. CDR3 region: CASSFGDRGSGELFF. CDR3 nucleotides: TGCGCCAGCAGCTTTGGAGACAGGGGTTCCGGGGAGCTGTTTTTT.

This chain connects TRBV4-1 to TRBJ1-1; D gene uncertain. Germline V gene data show CDR1 as MGHRA and CDR2 as YSYEKL. Trimming took 1 base from V and 6 from J, leaving 15 bases between them. The CDR3 is 15 residues long. The CDR3: CASSQGLVGRAEAFF. The CDR3 coding sequence is TGCGCCAGCAGCCAAGGGTTAGTGGGGAGAGCTGAAGCTTTCTTT.

The genes are TRBV9 and TRBJ2-1; 9 nucleotides match TRBD2. CDR3 size: 14 residues. Germline CDR1 is SGDLS and CDR2 is YYNGEE. V dropped 3 bases and J dropped 7; count of bases not matched to a gene: 5. CDR3 residues: CASSAGLASNEQFF. The CDR3 DNA follows: TGTGCCAGCAGCGCCGGACTAGCGTCTAATGAGCAGTTCTTC.

The chain links TRBV11-3 to TRBJ1-1, with D uncertain. In germline, CDR1 is SGHNT, CDR2 YENEEA. The CDR3 has 13 residues. Trimming removed 1 base from V and 8 bases from J, with 11 bases in between. This CDR3 is CASSLGWQKEAFF. The CDR3 DNA is TGTGCCAGCAGCTTAGGGTGGCAGAAAGAAGCTTTCTTT.

This rearrangement joins TRBV7-9 to TRBJ1-4; 9 nucleotides match TRBD1. J gave up 8 bases and V 1 base, and 2 bases lay outside the gene matches. CDR1 is SEHNR, CDR2 FQNEAQ, per germline (reference sequence). This CDR3 comprises 14 residues. In DNA, the CDR3 is TGTGCCAGCAGCTTAGACAGGGGGCGGGAAAAACTGTTTTTT. As protein: CASSLDRGREKLFF. Full variable domain (missing parts from reference TRBV7-9 and TRBJ1-4): DTGVSQNPRHKITKRGQNVTFRCDPISEHNRLYWYRQTLGQGPEFLTYFQNEAQLEKSRLLSDRFSAERPKGSFSTLEIQRTEQGDSAMYLCASSLDRGREKLFFGSGTQLSVL.